This is a list of T cell receptor beta chains from one sample in a study of T cell responses to AZD1222 COVID-19 vaccine. The repertoire was sequenced with immunoSEQ multiplex PCR; TCRdb's copy has only in-frame clones and lacks some. The table includes 95,000 to 150,000 clones, around 89% detected once. This sample comprised peripheral blood, obtained on day 0 of AZD1222 vaccination. The origin of the receptors is an adult in good health. Both conserved end residues are part of each CDR3. A D gene is named only where the DNA matches it firmly. A clone size is listed for some rows: how often the clone was seen (once, few, many), or a class if it is expanded.

TRBV19,NA,11,TRBJ1-1,NA,CASAHVTEAFF,TGTGCCAGCGCACACGTTACTGAAGCTTTCTTT
TRBV5-4,TRBD1,15,TRBJ1-2,NA,CASSWGTGANYGYTF,TGTGCCAGCAGCTGGGGGACAGGGGCGAACTATGGCTACACCTTC
TRBV4-3,NA,14,TRBJ2-3,once,CASSPHAGTDTQYF,TGCGCCAGCAGCCCCCACGCTGGCACAGATACGCAGTATTTT
TRBV5-6,NA,14,TRBJ1-3,NA,CASSLRTYGNTIYF,TGTGCCAGCAGCTTAAGAACGTATGGAAACACCATATATTTT
TRBV24-1,TRBD1,20,TRBJ1-5,once,CATRLPSYRDRSYSNQPQHF,TGTGCCACCAGGTTGCCCTCCTACCGGGACAGGTCATATAGCAATCAGCCCCAGCATTTT
TRBV27,TRBD1,16,TRBJ1-1,NA,CASSLTGGARNTEAFF,TGTGCCAGCAGTCTTACAGGGGGCGCGAGGAACACTGAAGCTTTCTTT
TRBV4-3,NA,14,TRBJ1-1,NA,CASSQTSEDTEAFF,TGCGCCAGCAGCCAAACAAGCGAGGACACTGAAGCTTTCTTT
TRBV19,NA,16,TRBJ1-5,NA,CASSIDLGGFNQPQHF,TGTGCCAGTAGTATAGATCTGGGGGGTTTCAATCAGCCCCAGCATTTT
TRBV3-1/TRBV3-2,NA,17,TRBJ2-3,NA,CASSQVDPGPLRDTQYF,TGTGCCAGCAGCCAAGTCGACCCGGGCCCCCTTCGGGATACGCAGTATTTT
TRBV7-2,NA,16,TRBJ1-2,NA,CASSGLVGGPNYGYTF,TGTGCCAGCAGCGGACTGGTGGGGGGTCCTAACTATGGCTACACCTTC
TRBV7-8,NA,16,TRBJ1-5,NA,CASSPTTGLVNQPQHF,TGTGCCAGCAGCCCCACTACAGGATTAGTCAATCAGCCCCAGCATTTT
TRBV5-1,NA,14,TRBJ2-1,NA,CASSFNGASSEQFF,TGCGCCAGCAGCTTCAACGGTGCGTCCAGTGAGCAGTTCTTC
TRBV7-9,NA,12,TRBJ1-2,NA,CASSHEHRGYTF,TGTGCCAGCAGCCACGAGCATCGTGGCTACACCTTC
TRBV7-9,TRBD1,14,TRBJ2-7,NA,CASSARDRVGEQYF,TGTGCCAGCAGCGCCCGGGACAGGGTCGGCGAGCAGTACTTC
TRBV9,NA,14,TRBJ1-3,NA,CASSAGGSGNTIYF,TGTGCCAGCAGCGCCGGGGGCTCTGGAAACACCATATATTTT
TRBV7-2,NA,15,TRBJ2-5,NA,CASSFGRTSEETQYF,TGTGCCAGCAGCTTTGGCCGGACCAGCGAGGAGACCCAGTACTTC
TRBV28,TRBD1,17,TRBJ1-1,NA,CASTPFGTGAMATEAFF,TGTGCCAGCACCCCCTTCGGGACAGGGGCGATGGCCACTGAAGCTTTCTTT
TRBV2,NA,16,TRBJ2-7,NA,CASSSYLIASPYEQYF,TGTGCCAGCAGTTCTTACTTAATAGCCTCCCCCTACGAGCAGTACTTC
TRBV19,TRBD1,16,TRBJ2-7,NA,CASSPVGQGATYEQYF,TGTGCCAGTAGTCCGGTGGGACAGGGGGCAACCTACGAGCAGTACTTC
TRBV18,NA,15,TRBJ2-5,NA,CASSPRAAQQETQYF,TGTGCCAGCTCACCTAGAGCGGCACAGCAAGAGACCCAGTACTTC
TRBV5-4,TRBD1,15,TRBJ2-2,once,CASSRDRGNTGELFF,TGTGCCAGCAGCCGGGACAGGGGGAACACCGGGGAGCTGTTTTTT
TRBV5-1,NA,15,TRBJ2-3,NA,CASSTSGAETDTQYF,TGCGCCAGCAGCACGTCGGGGGCAGAGACAGATACGCAGTATTTT
TRBV28,NA,14,TRBJ1-5,NA,CASSLGDSDQPQHF,TGTGCCAGCAGTTTAGGCGACAGCGATCAGCCCCAGCATTTT
TRBV9,TRBD1,15,TRBJ1-2,NA,CASSQKGGQGHGYTF,TGTGCCAGCAGCCAGAAGGGGGGACAGGGACATGGCTACACCTTC
TRBV7-6,TRBD2,16,TRBJ2-3,NA,CASSLASGGVADTQYF,TGTGCCAGCAGCTTGGCTAGCGGGGGGGTCGCAGATACGCAGTATTTT